These 21 T cell receptor beta chains originate from one sample sequenced in a study of CD8 T cells in Susac syndrome. The authors reverse transcribed roughly 0.5 to 1 ug RNA with random hexamers. Each CDR3 protein is one row after TCRdb ran MiXCR on the immunoSEQ multiplex PCR reads. The table lists about 25,000 distinct CDR3 sequences, 94% of them singletons. The sample comprised CD8+ T cells from PBMCs. The receptors stem from a human donor in good health.

This clonotype was seen once. The CDR3 is CASSTSGASTDTQYF. The CDR3 DNA follows: TGTGCCAGCAGCACTAGCGGGGCAAGCACAGATACGCAGTATTTT. The chain links TRBV7-2 to TRBJ2-3; 10 nucleotides align to TRBD2. CDR3 size: 15 residues. Germline values: CDR1 SGHTA, CDR2 FQGNSA. The ends lost 5 bases at V and 0 bases at J; junction bases unmatched: 2.

This clonotype was seen a single time. V gene TRBV12-3 or TRBV12-4 combines with J gene TRBJ1-1; 7 bases match TRBD1. V dropped 1 base and J dropped 1; count of bases not matched to a gene: 0. The CDR3 consists of 14 residues. Written as DNA, the CDR3 is TGTGCCAGCAGTTTAGACAGGGGGAACACTGAAGCTTTCTTT. Translation gives CASSLDRGNTEAFF.

The chain joins TRBV6-2 or TRBV6-3 to TRBJ2-7; D may be TRBD1 or TRBD2 (5 bases each). The CDR3 loop spans 15 amino acids. Per germline, CDR1 MNHEY and CDR2 SVGEGT. V was pared by 8 bases and J by 3 bases, with 20 bases between. CDR3 bases: TGTGCCAGCCTTCTGACCGGGGCGGTCGGCTACGAGCAGTACTTC. Residues: CASLLTGAVGYEQYF.

The rearrangement uses TRBV20-1 and TRBJ1-6; TRBD1 matches 7 bases. The length of the CDR3 is 15 residues. CDR1 and CDR2 from the germline V gene are DFQATT and SNEGSKA (reference sequence). J gave up 7 bases and V 0 bases, and 6 bases lay outside the gene matches. The CDR3: CSARETGQLNSPLHF. For the CDR3, the DNA is TGCAGTGCTAGAGAGACGGGACAGTTAAATTCACCCCTCCACTTT.

V usage is TRBV27 and J usage is TRBJ1-6; TRBD1 aligns across 8 bases. Trimming removed 6 bases from V and 10 bases from J; junction bases left unmatched: 8. This CDR3 has 14 amino acids. CDR1 MNHEY and CDR2 SMNVEV come from the germline V gene (reference sequence). The CDR3 coding sequence is TGTGCCAGCAGACCGGGACAGGCGGCGTCACCCCTCCACTTT. Translation: CASRPGQAASPLHF.

The chain employs TRBV2 and TRBJ2-1; D possibly corresponds to TRBD2 (5 bases). Trimming took off 7 bases at V and 10 bases at J, with 14 bases between the two ends. This CDR3 contains 12 residues. The V gene's germline CDR1 is SNHLY and CDR2 FYNNEI. CDR3 DNA: TGTGCCAGCACCTCATTGACGGGGGAGCAGTTCTTC. Its protein product is CASTSLTGEQFF.

The chain uses TRBV4-3 and TRBJ1-1; no definite D call. CDR3 length: 14 residues. The germline V gene has CDR1 LGHNA and CDR2 YSLEER. V shed 2 bases and J shed 1 base, with 8 bases lying between them. The CDR3 coding sequence is TGCGCCAGCAGCCAAAAGGGTTGGAACACTGAAGCTTTCTTT. Protein sequence: CASSQKGWNTEAFF.

This clonotype has only one observation. This chain joins TRBV20-1 and TRBJ2-3; a weak D match, TRBD2 (5 bases). Germline V gene sequence: CDR1 DFQATT, CDR2 SNEGSKA (reference sequence). V gave up 0 bases and J gave up 5 bases, with 15 bases separating them. The CDR3 runs to 15 residues. The CDR3 region is CSARDLAAVGDTQYF. CDR3 DNA sequence: TGCAGTGCTAGAGACCTAGCCGCCGTTGGAGATACGCAGTATTTT.

This clonotype was detected only once. This rearrangement joins TRBV11-1 to TRBJ2-1; the match to TRBD1 covers 10 bases. CDR3 length equals 22 residues. Trimming removed 5 bases from V and 4 bases from J; junction bases left unmatched: 26. Germline V gene data show CDR1 as SGHAT and CDR2 as FQDESV (reference sequence). The CDR3 here is CASSAGTGASGVLRSRYNEQFF. DNA of the CDR3: TGTGCCAGCAGCGCCGGGACAGGGGCGAGTGGGGTACTACGATCGCGGTACAATGAGCAGTTCTTC.

In its sample, this clonotype was seen once. The chain uses TRBV20-1 and TRBJ2-1; 10 nucleotides match TRBD2. Gene TRBJ2-7 matches the end of the DNA better, so the J call may be wrong. Germline assignment: CDR1 DFQATT and CDR2 SNEGSKA (reference sequence). CDR3 length equals 15 residues. CDR3 coding DNA: TGCAGTGCTAGAAGCCTAGCGGGGGACTTCTACGAGCAGTACTTC. Protein: CSARSLAGDFYEQYF.

The chain has TRBV20-1 and TRBJ2-7; D gene uncertain. Deletions cut 5 bases from V and 0 bases from J, with 14 bases between. Germline loops: CDR1 DFQATT, CDR2 SNEGSKA (reference sequence). The CDR3 runs 14 residues. The CDR3 nucleotides are TGCAGTGCTGGCGTGGGCCTTAGCTCCTACGAGCAGTACTTC. Amino acid sequence: CSAGVGLSSYEQYF.

This clonotype has a single count. The chain combines TRBV3-1 with TRBJ2-3; D call uncertain. Germline lookup yields CDR1 LGHDT and CDR2 YNNKEL (reference sequence). The CDR3 is made up of 16 amino acids. V lost 0 bases, J lost 0 bases, and 10 bases lay in between. For the CDR3, the DNA is TGTGCCAGCAGCCAAGATTCGGCAGCTAGCACAGATACGCAGTATTTT. Translated: CASSQDSAASTDTQYF.

The chain couples TRBV20-1 to TRBJ2-1; 8 bases match TRBD2. V gave up 0 bases and J gave up 9 bases; unmatched junction bases: 16. This CDR3 is built from 17 residues. From germline, CDR1 is DFQATT and CDR2 SNEGSKA (reference sequence). The CDR3 DNA sequence: TGCAGTGCTAGAGACCTCTCCCTCAAGCGGGGGATCTTTGAGCAGTTCTTC. Translation gives CSARDLSLKRGIFEQFF.

The chain couples TRBV6-2 or TRBV6-3 to TRBJ2-5; D might be TRBD1 (5 bases). Germline values: CDR1 MNHEY, CDR2 SVGEGT. The CDR3 loop spans 17 amino acids. Trimming removed 2 bases from V and 2 bases from J, with 18 bases in between. The CDR3 DNA reads as TGTGCCAGCAGTTACCCATTTGACAGTCCGGATCAAGAGACCCAGTACTTC. Protein sequence: CASSYPFDSPDQETQYF.

The V call is TRBV4-3, the J call TRBJ2-7; 9 bases are a match to TRBD1. J lost 6 bases, V lost 2 bases, and 11 bases had no gene match. The germline V gene encodes CDR1 LGHNA and CDR2 YSLEER. The CDR3 sequence is 16 residues long. The CDR3 here is CASSQSTGTGSLEQYF. The CDR3 DNA sequence: TGCGCCAGCAGCCAATCGACCGGGACAGGGTCCCTCGAGCAGTACTTC.

The V and J genes are TRBV20-1 and TRBJ2-5; TRBD2 matches at 10 bases. The V gene's germline CDR1 is DFQATT and CDR2 SNEGSKA (reference sequence). The CDR3 is 16 amino acids. With 2 bases clipped from V and 5 bases from J, the junction kept 11 bases outside the gene matches. DNA for the CDR3: TGCAGTGCTAGAAGGCTAGCGGGGGCCCCAGGGGAGACCCAGTACTTC. Encoded protein: CSARRLAGAPGETQYF.

The chain links TRBV6-2 or TRBV6-3 to TRBJ1-2; D gene unclear. Germline values: CDR1 MNHEY, CDR2 SVGEGT. This CDR3 region has 17 residues. V lost 8 bases, J lost 0 bases, and 22 bases lay in between. CDR3 bases: TGTGCCAGCGGAACGCCCCCAAGGACGACCGCTAACTATGGCTACACCTTC. Translated: CASGTPPRTTANYGYTF.

The chain combines TRBV12-3 or TRBV12-4 with TRBJ1-1; the D is unclear. Trimming removed 7 bases from V and 3 bases from J, with 15 bases in between. The CDR3 is 14 residues long. DNA of the CDR3: TGTGCCAGCACCCTTTTTGCCGGCGACACTGAAGCTTTCTTT. It specifies CASTLFAGDTEAFF.

This chain links TRBV5-8 with TRBJ2-7; D gene ambiguous. The CDR3 is 11 amino acids. V lost 4 bases and J lost 3, with 5 bases in between. CDR1 and CDR2 (germline): SGHTS, YDEGEE. CDR3 DNA sequence: TGTGCCAGCAGCCCCTACTACGAGCAGTACTTC. Its protein is CASSPYYEQYF.

The chain has TRBV12-3 or TRBV12-4 and TRBJ2-5; D may be TRBD2 (6 bases). V lost 5 bases to trimming and J lost 5 bases, with 15 bases between them. The CDR3 is made up of 14 amino acids. The CDR3 loop reads CASSAGDFGETQYF. The CDR3 DNA sequence: TGTGCCAGCAGTGCCGGGGACTTCGGGGAGACCCAGTACTTC.

This clonotype was observed a single time. The chain is built from TRBV9 and TRBJ2-1; 11 bases are shared with TRBD1. V was clipped by 4 bases and J by 3 bases; unmatched bases: 6. Germline V CDR1 and CDR2: SGDLS, YYNGEE. This CDR3 comprises 16 residues. CDR3: CASSPSGTGGYNEQFF. The CDR3 DNA follows: TGTGCCAGCAGCCCATCGGGGACAGGGGGCTACAATGAGCAGTTCTTC.